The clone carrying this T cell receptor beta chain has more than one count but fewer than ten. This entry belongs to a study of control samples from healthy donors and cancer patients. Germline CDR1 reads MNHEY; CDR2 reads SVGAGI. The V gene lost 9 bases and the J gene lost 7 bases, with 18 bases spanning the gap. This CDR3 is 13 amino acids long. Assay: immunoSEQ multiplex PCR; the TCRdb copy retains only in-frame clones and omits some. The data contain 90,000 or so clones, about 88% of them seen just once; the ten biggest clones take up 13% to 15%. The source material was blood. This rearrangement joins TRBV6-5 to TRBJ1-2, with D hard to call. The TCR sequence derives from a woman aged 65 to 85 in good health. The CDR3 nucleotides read TGTGCCAGTAGGCCCGTATCCAATGGTGGCTACACCTTC. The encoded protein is CASRPVSNGGYTF.